Sequencing of this TCR beta chain was carried out in a study of blood T cell repertoires in COVID-19. Germline V gene lookup returns CDR1 MNHEY and CDR2 SVGAGI. The V gene end was trimmed by 6 bases and the J gene end by 6 bases; junction bases not matched to a gene: 10. This CDR3 has 14 residues. Only in-frame clones appear in the TCRdb table, and some are missing; sequencing was by immunoSEQ multiplex PCR. The data hold roughly 120,000 clones, with about 74% observed a single time. The gene calls are TRBV6-5 and TRBJ2-7; 8 positions match TRBD1. Sequenced: peripheral blood. The TCR was taken from a human donor in a cohort sampled during active COVID-19. CDR3 loop: CASSVGQGGGEQYF. The CDR3 region has the DNA TGTGCCAGCAGCGTAGGACAGGGAGGAGGCGAGCAGTACTTC.